This TCR beta chain comes out of a study of blood T cell repertoires in COVID-19. Looking at the study overall: COVID-19 samples, acute and convalescent, were from the United States, Italy and Spain. PBMCs, B-cell-depleted T cells, or T cells were the source of the cDNA or gDNA that made up the material.

Individuals drawn from 24 US areas were roughly 18 to 95 years old. Among Cohort 3 donors, those recovered had two negative PCRs, clearance, or symptom resolution. In germline, CDR1 is LNHDA, CDR2 SQIVND (reference sequence). Trimming removed 1 base from V and 1 base from J; junction bases left unmatched: 13. The CDR3 totals 19 residues. TCRdb's table, derived via immunoSEQ multiplex PCR, lists solely in-frame clones and lacks some. Of roughly 200,000 clones listed, 87% were seen once; the top ten hold 2% to 2.5%. The gene calls are TRBV19 and TRBJ1-5; 7 nucleotides line up with TRBD1. This clonotype was sampled from a woman in her twenties or thirties who had recovered from COVID-19. Specimen: PBMCs or T cells enriched from blood (not recorded which). The DNA for the CDR3 is TGTGCCAGTAGTATAGTAAGGGGGCTCCGGACCCAAAGCAATCAGCCCCAGCATTTT. Translation gives CASSIVRGLRTQSNQPQHF.